One sample yielded the 18 T cell receptor beta chains listed below, sequenced in a study of shared clonotypes between healthy human individuals. It was CD45RO-negative cells, positively selected for CCR7, that made up naive CD8 cells, with terminally differentiated effector memory CD45RA+ cells excluded. Only in-frame clones appear in the TCRdb table, and some are missing; sequencing was by immunoSEQ multiplex PCR. Of around 700,000 clones listed, 92% are singletons. Sample: naive CD8+ T cells sorted from blood. All receptors derive from a man between 25 and 39 years old in good health.

The chain uses TRBV7-2 and TRBJ2-2; unclear D gene. Trimming took 1 base from V and 6 from J, leaving 6 bases between them. The CDR3 extends over 13 amino acids. Germline CDR1 is SGHTA and CDR2 is FQGNSA. CDR3 DNA sequence: TGTGCCAGCAGCTTAGGACTGGCCGGGGAGCTGTTTTTT. Protein product: CASSLGLAGELFF.

This clone was seen a few times. This chain connects TRBV7-6 to TRBJ2-3; a weak D match, TRBD1 (6 bases). The CDR3 is made up of 16 amino acids. Germline CDR1 is SGHVS and CDR2 is FNYEAQ. V lost 5 bases and J 0 bases, leaving 15 bases between the germline ends. CDR3 residues: CASSDRIGASTDTQYF. CDR3 nucleotide sequence: TGTGCCAGCAGCGACAGGATTGGGGCTAGCACAGATACGCAGTATTTT.

The V call is TRBV7-2, the J call TRBJ2-7; D possibly corresponds to TRBD1 (6 bases). Germline V gene sequence: CDR1 SGHTA, CDR2 FQGNSA. CDR3 length: 15 residues. V was clipped by 5 bases and J by 2 bases, with 16 bases between them. In DNA, the CDR3 is TGTGCCAGCAGCCCGGGACACCGGAGTCCCTACGAGCAGTACTTC. Its protein product is CASSPGHRSPYEQYF.

The CDR3: CASSRAGDEQFF. In nucleotides, the CDR3 is TGTGCCAGCAGCCGAGCGGGCGATGAGCAGTTCTTC. This chain joins TRBV11-2 and TRBJ2-1; D might be TRBD2 (6 bases). The ends were cut back, 5 bases at V and 8 bases at J, with 10 bases in the middle. The CDR3 totals 12 residues. CDR1 SGHAT and CDR2 FQNNGV come from the germline V gene.

This clone was found once. The chain combines TRBV7-6 with TRBJ2-3, with 9 bases lining up with TRBD2. After removal of 6 bases from V and 5 bases from J, the junction contained 9 bases not matched to a gene. From germline, CDR1 is SGHVS and CDR2 FNYEAQ. The length of the CDR3 is 15 residues. The CDR3 sequence is CASSRSGSTVDTQYF. CDR3 bases: TGTGCCAGCAGTCGTAGCGGGAGCACTGTAGATACGCAGTATTTT. Based on the CDR3 plus reference TRBV7-6 and TRBJ2-3, the full variable domain is GAGVSQSPRYKVTKRGQDVALRCDPISGHVSLYWYRQALGQGPEFLTYFNYEAQQDKSGLPNDRFSAERPEGSISTLTIQRTEQRDSAMYRCASSRSGSTVDTQYFGPGTRLTVL.

The rearrangement links TRBV6-5 to TRBJ2-3, with D perhaps matching TRBD2 (5 bases). Germline CDR1 and CDR2: MNHEY and SVGAGI. The CDR3 runs to 14 residues. Trimming shortened V by 5 bases and J by 1 base, and 10 bases separated the two germline ends. The CDR3 loop reads CASSIIGGTDTQYF. The CDR3 nucleotides read TGTGCCAGCAGTATTATCGGGGGCACAGATACGCAGTATTTT.

The DNA of the CDR3 is TGTGCCAGCAGCGCCAACGATCTGGGGCGTTACACCGGGGAGCTGTTTTTT. It is translated as CASSANDLGRYTGELFF. The rearrangement uses TRBV7-9 and TRBJ2-2; TRBD1 is a possible D gene (5 bases). CDR1 is SEHNR, CDR2 FQNEAQ, per germline (reference sequence). The CDR3 is made up of 17 amino acids. V shed 5 bases and J shed 3 bases, with 19 bases lying between them.

The V gene is TRBV2, the J gene TRBJ2-7; 9 bases map to TRBD2. Per the germline V gene, CDR1 is SNHLY and CDR2 is FYNNEI. J was trimmed by 0 bases and V by 3 bases; bases with no gene match: 3. The CDR3 totals 15 residues. In nucleotides, the CDR3 is TGTGCCAGCAGTGATCCAGCGGGAGGCTCCTACGAGCAGTACTTC. Its protein is CASSDPAGGSYEQYF.

This chain joins TRBV7-2 and TRBJ1-5; D gene unclear. Trimming took off 2 bases at V and 7 bases at J, with 9 bases between the two ends. CDR3 size: 13 residues. CDR1 and CDR2 (germline): SGHTA, FQGNSA. CDR3 residues: CASSLNKGQPQHF. For the CDR3, the DNA is TGTGCCAGCAGCTTAAATAAAGGGCAGCCCCAGCATTTT.

The chain uses TRBV15 and TRBJ2-7; D call uncertain. The CDR3 sequence is 15 residues long. V lost 5 bases and J 5 bases, leaving 19 bases between the germline ends. The germline gives CDR1 LNHNV, CDR2 YYDKDF (reference sequence). The CDR3 loop is CATSPALRSGDEQYF. CDR3 bases: TGTGCCACCAGCCCCGCTCTTCGCTCGGGCGACGAGCAGTACTTC. The variable domain in full, completed from reference TRBV15 and TRBJ2-7, reads DAMVIQNPRYQVTQFGKPVTLSCSQTLNHNVMYWYQQKSSQAPKLLFHYYDKDFNNEADTPDNFQSRRPNTSFCFLDIRSPGLGDTAMYLCATSPALRSGDEQYFGPGTRLTVT.

This rearrangement joins TRBV7-2 to TRBJ1-4; no definite D call. CDR3 length: 14 amino acids. The V gene lost 5 bases and the J gene lost 0 bases, with 7 bases spanning the gap. The V gene's germline CDR1 is SGHTA and CDR2 FQGNSA. CDR3 loop: CASSPYATNEKLFF. The CDR3 nucleotides are TGTGCCAGCAGCCCATATGCAACTAATGAAAAACTGTTTTTT.

The gene calls are TRBV29-1 and TRBJ2-7, with D perhaps matching TRBD1 or TRBD2 (5 bases each). Trimming pared 3 bases from V and 3 bases from J, leaving 15 bases between. This CDR3 region has 14 residues. CDR1 and CDR2 from the germline V gene are SQVTM and ANQGSEA. CDR3: CSVDRDGLSYEQYF. The CDR3 nucleotides are TGCAGCGTTGACCGGGACGGGCTTAGCTACGAGCAGTACTTC.

This chain uses TRBV9 with TRBJ2-7, with 9 nucleotides matching TRBD2. Germline CDR1 reads SGDLS; CDR2 reads YYNGEE. This CDR3 is built from 16 residues. J was trimmed by 3 bases and V by 0 bases; bases with no gene match: 7. The CDR3 coding sequence is TGTGCCAGCAGCGTAGGCAGTAGCGGGGGTTTCTACGAGCAGTACTTC. It codes for CASSVGSSGGFYEQYF.

The chain links TRBV7-9 to TRBJ1-1; D gene ambiguous. From germline, CDR1 is SEHNR and CDR2 FQNEAQ (reference sequence). CDR3 size: 13 residues. V shed 7 bases and J shed 1 base, with 10 bases lying between them. CDR3 bases: TGTGCCAGCACCAAAGGCGGGAACACTGAAGCTTTCTTT. Its protein product is CASTKGGNTEAFF.

The CDR3 DNA reads TGTGCCAGCAGCGTCGATGGGTCCGGCACAGATACGCAGTATTTT. Translation gives CASSVDGSGTDTQYF. The chain joins TRBV9 to TRBJ2-3, with D unresolved. The germline V gene has CDR1 SGDLS and CDR2 YYNGEE. V shed 2 bases and J shed 1 base, with 11 bases lying between them. CDR3 size: 15 residues.

As for this clone: Mismatch with germline at one junction end may stem from a read error. The DNA for the CDR3 is TGTGCTAGCATCTCATCGAGGGCAGACCGAAACACTGAAGCTTTCTTT. This codes for CASISSRADRNTEAFF. The chain combines TRBV7-9 with TRBJ1-1; D gene unclear. Germline assignment: CDR1 SEHNR and CDR2 FQNEAQ (reference sequence). CDR3 size: 16 residues.

Worth noting for this clone: The sample contains more than one DNA sequence encoding this CDR3. V usage is TRBV19 and J usage is TRBJ2-3, with 10 bases identical to TRBD1. The V and J ends lost 6 bases and 6 bases, in that order; junction bases with no gene match: 6. Germline V gene lookup returns CDR1 LNHDA and CDR2 SQIVND (reference sequence). This CDR3 region has 14 residues. In DNA form, the CDR3 reads TGTGCCAGTAGCACGGGACAGGGGCCCGATACGCAGTATTTT. Translating gives CASSTGQGPDTQYF.

This chain connects TRBV6-1 to TRBJ1-5; D gene unclear. With 6 bases removed from V and 1 base from J, the gap between germline ends came to 13 bases. The CDR3 length is 15 residues. CDR1 and CDR2 from the germline V gene are MNHNS and SASEGT. The CDR3 reads CASRYGSNSNQPQHF. The CDR3 DNA reads as TGTGCCAGCAGATATGGAAGTAACAGCAATCAGCCCCAGCATTTT.